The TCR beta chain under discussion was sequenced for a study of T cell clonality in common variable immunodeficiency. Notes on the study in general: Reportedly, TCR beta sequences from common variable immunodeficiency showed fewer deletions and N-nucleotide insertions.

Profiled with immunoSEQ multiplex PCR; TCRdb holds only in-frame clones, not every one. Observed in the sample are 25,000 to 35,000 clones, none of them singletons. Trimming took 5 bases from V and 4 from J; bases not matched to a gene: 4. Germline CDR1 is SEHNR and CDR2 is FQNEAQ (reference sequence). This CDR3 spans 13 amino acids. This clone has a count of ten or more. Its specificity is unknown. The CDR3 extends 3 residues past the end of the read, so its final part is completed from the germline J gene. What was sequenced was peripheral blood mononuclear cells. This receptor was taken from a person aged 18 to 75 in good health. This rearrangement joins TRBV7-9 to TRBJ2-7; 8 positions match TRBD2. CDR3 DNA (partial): TGTGCCAGCAGCGGTAGCGGGATTTACGAG. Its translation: CASSGSGIYE. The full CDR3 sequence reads CASSGSGIYEQYF.